The T cell receptor beta chain described here comes from a study of breast tumors, draining lymph nodes, adjacent tissues. Study-wide results and limits: Findings are consistent with lymph node origin and intratumoral expansion of most tumor T cells. Luminal-like breast cancer showed significantly higher tumor–nontumor repertoire similarity than basal-like.

Axillary draining lymph nodes of breast cancer patients supplied the node samples. The CDR3 sequence is 13 residues long. CDR1 is GTSNPN and CDR2 is SVGIG in the germline V gene (reference sequence). The V and J ends lost 2 bases and 1 base respectively, with 9 bases between them. This clonotype was seen ten or more times. As yet, its antigen is unknown. TCRdb re-analysed the multiplex PCR reads in MiXCR, keeping a single row per CDR3 protein. This sample carries fewer than 300,000 distinct CDR3 sequences, approximately 30% of them seen once, and the ten largest clones take approximately 1.5%. The gene calls are TRBV30 and TRBJ2-7; D is ambiguous. The sequence was collected from a female donor with breast cancer. Some clones in this sample may be carry-over from other donors' samples. Sequenced material: axillary lymph node tissue. The CDR3, as DNA: TGTGCCTGGAGTCTAGGCCTTTCCTACGAGCAGTACTTC. This sequence encodes CAWSLGLSYEQYF.